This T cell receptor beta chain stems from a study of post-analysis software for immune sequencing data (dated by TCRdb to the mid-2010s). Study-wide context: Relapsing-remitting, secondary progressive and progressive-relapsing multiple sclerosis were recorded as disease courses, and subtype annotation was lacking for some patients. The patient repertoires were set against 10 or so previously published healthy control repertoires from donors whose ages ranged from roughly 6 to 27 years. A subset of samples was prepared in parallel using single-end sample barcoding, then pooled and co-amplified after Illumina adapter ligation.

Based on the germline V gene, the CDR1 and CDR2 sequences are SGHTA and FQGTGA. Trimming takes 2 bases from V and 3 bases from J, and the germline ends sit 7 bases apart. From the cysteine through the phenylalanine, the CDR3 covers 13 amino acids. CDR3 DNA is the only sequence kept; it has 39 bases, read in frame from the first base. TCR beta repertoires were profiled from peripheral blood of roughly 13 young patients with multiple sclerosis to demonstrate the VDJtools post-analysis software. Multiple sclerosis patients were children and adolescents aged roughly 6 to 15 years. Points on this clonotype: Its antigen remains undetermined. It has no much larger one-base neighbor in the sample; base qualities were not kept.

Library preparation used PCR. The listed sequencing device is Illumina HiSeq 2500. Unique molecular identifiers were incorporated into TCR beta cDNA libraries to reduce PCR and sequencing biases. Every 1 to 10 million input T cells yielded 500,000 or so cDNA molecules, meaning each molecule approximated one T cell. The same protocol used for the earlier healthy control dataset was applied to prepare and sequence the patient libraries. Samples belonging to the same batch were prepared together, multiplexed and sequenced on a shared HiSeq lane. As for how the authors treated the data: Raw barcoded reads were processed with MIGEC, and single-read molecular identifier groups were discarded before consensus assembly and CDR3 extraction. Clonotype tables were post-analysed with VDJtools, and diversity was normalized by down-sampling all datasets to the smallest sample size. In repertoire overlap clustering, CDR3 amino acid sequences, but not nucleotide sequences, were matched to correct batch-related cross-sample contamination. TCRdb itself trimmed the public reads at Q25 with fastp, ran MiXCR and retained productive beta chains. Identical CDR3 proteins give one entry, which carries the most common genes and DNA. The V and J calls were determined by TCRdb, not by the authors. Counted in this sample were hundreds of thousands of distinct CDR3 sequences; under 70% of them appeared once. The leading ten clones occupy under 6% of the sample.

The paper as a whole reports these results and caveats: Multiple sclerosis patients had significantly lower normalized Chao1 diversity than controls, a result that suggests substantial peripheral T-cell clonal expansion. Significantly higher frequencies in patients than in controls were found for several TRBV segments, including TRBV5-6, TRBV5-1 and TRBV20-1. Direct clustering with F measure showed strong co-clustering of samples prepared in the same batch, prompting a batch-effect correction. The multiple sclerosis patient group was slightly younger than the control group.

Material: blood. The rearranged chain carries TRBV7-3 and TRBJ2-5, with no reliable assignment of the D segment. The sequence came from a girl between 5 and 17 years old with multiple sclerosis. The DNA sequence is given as TGTGCCAGCAGCTTATCGGACGAAGAGACCCAGTACTTC. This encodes CASSLSDEETQYF.